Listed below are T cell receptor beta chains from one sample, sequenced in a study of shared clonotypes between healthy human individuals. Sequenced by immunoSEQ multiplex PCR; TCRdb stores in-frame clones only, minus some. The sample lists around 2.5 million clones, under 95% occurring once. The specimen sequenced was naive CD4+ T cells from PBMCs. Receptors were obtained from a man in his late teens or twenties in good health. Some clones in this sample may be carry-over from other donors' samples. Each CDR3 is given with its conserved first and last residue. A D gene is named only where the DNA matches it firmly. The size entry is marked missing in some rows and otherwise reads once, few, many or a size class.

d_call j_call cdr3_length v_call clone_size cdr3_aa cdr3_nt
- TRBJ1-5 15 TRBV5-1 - CASSLEGNSNQPQHF TGCGCCAGCAGCTTGGAGGGTAACTCCAATCAGCCCCAGCATTTT
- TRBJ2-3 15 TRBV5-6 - CASSSRRGGTDTQYF TGTGCCAGCAGCTCACGGAGAGGGGGCACAGATACGCAGTATTTT
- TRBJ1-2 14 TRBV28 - CASQLRGDTYGYTF TGTGCCAGCCAACTCCGGGGGGATACCTATGGCTACACCTTC
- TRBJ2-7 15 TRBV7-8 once CASSLGPGSPYEQYF TGTGCCAGCAGCTTAGGTCCCGGCAGCCCCTACGAGCAGTACTTC
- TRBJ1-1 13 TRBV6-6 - CASSTDRNTEAFF TGTGCCAGCAGCACCGACAGGAACACTGAAGCTTTCTTT
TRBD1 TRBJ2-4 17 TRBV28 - CASSLPGQGLAKNIQYF TGTGCCAGCAGTTTACCGGGACAGGGGCTAGCCAAAAACATTCAGTACTTC
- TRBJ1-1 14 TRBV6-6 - CASSSSGANTEAFF TGTGCCAGCAGTTCGTCCGGGGCAAACACTGAAGCTTTCTTT
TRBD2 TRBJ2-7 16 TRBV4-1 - CASSPGRASGSYEQYF TGCGCCAGCAGCCCGGGGAGGGCTAGCGGGAGCTACGAGCAGTACTTC
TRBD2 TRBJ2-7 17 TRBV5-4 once CASSLGLAGRTHGEQYF TGTGCCAGCAGCTTGGGACTAGCGGGAAGAACCCATGGCGAGCAGTACTTC
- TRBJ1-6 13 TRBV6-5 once CATVRVPGSPLHF TGTGCCACCGTGCGGGTACCGGGATCACCCCTCCACTTT
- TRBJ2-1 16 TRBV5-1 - CASSLAPAAGGNEQFF TGCGCCAGCAGCTTGGCACCGGCGGCTGGGGGGAATGAGCAGTTCTTC
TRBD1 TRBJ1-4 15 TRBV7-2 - CASSSSTGVGEKLFF TGTGCCAGCAGCTCATCGACAGGGGTAGGAGAAAAACTGTTTTTT
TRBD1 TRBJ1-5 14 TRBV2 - CASERDRGDEPQHF TGTGCCAGCGAACGGGACAGGGGAGATGAGCCCCAGCATTTT
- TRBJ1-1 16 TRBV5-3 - CARSWGEDKWGTEAFF TGTGCCAGAAGCTGGGGGGAAGACAAGTGGGGCACTGAAGCTTTCTTT
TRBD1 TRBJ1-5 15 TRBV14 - CASSRGTGMDQPQHF TGTGCCAGCAGCCGAGGGACAGGGATGGATCAGCCCCAGCATTTT
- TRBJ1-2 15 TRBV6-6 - CASRHRGGFNYGYTF TGTGCCAGCAGGCATAGAGGTGGCTTTAACTATGGCTACACCTTC
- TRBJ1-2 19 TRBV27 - CASSSKNRTRNILRGGYTF TGTGCCAGCAGTTCAAAAAACCGGACCAGAAACATATTGAGGGGGGGCTACACCTTC
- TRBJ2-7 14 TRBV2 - CASRGTETSYEQYF TGTGCCAGCAGGGGGACCGAAACCTCCTACGAGCAGTACTTC
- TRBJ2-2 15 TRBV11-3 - CASSLDRGWVGELFF TGTGCCAGCAGCTTAGATCGGGGATGGGTCGGGGAGCTGTTTTTT
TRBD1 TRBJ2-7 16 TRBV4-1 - CASSQDWTGSTPEQYF TGCGCCAGCAGCCAAGACTGGACAGGGTCAACTCCCGAGCAGTACTTC
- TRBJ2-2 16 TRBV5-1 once CASSLAWKEGTGELFF TGCGCCAGCAGCTTGGCCTGGAAGGAGGGTACCGGGGAGCTGTTTTTT
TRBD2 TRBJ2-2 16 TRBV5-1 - CASSQSSGKDAGELFF TGCGCCAGCAGCCAAAGTAGCGGGAAGGATGCCGGGGAGCTGTTTTTT
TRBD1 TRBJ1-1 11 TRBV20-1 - CSANRGTEAFF TGCAGTGCTAACAGGGGGACTGAAGCTTTCTTT
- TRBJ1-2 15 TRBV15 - CATSSGEAYSYGYTF TGTGCCACCAGCAGTGGGGAGGCATACTCTTATGGCTACACCTTC